The 18 T cell receptor beta chains presented below share a single source sample, sequenced in a study of sequential checkpoint blockade in melanoma (dated by TCRdb to the late 2010s). Sample treatment or condition, as interpreted from the label and publication: randomized to nivolumab then ipilimumab (arm A) or the reverse (arm B). The library was obtained by the immunoSEQ multiplex PCR assay. TCRdb mirrors the immuneACCESS table, restricted to in-frame sequences. Some clones are absent from its copies; in checked studies, under half trace to an unresolved V gene, and the reason for the others is unknown. This sample has 40,000 or so clones in its table, and roughly 89% of those were observed once. 12% of the sample comes from the top ten. Material: CD8+ T cells sorted from blood (inferred from file names), obtained from a patient given nivolumab and ipilimumab in sequence. These receptor sequences come from a human donor with melanoma.

The J gene is TRBJ1-4, the V gene TRBV27; no firm D call. Germline-derived CDR1 and CDR2 are MNHEY and SMNVEV (reference sequence). The length of the CDR3 is 16 residues. Trimming took off 6 bases at V and 8 bases at J, with 22 bases between the two ends. This CDR3 is CASSPHAAVNWEKLFF. The DNA of the CDR3 is TGTGCCAGCAGCCCTCACGCAGCGGTGAATTGGGAAAAACTGTTTTTT.

The chain couples TRBV9 to TRBJ2-7; 7 nucleotides line up with TRBD2. This CDR3 is built from 15 residues. The V segment lost 0 bases and the J segment 5 bases; nucleotides outside the gene matches: 8. Germline CDR1 SGDLS, CDR2 YYNGEE. CDR3 amino acids: CASSVGGGRGHEQYF. Written as DNA, the CDR3 is TGTGCCAGCAGCGTAGGAGGAGGGAGGGGCCACGAGCAGTACTTC.

This chain joins TRBV9 and TRBJ2-7; D is possibly TRBD1 (6 bases). V shed 4 bases and J shed 3 bases, with 14 bases lying between them. Germline V lookup: CDR1 SGDLS, CDR2 YYNGEE. This CDR3 is built from 14 residues. As DNA, the CDR3 is TGTGCCAGCAGCAGCCGGGACACGCACTACGAGCAGTACTTC. Protein: CASSSRDTHYEQYF.

A note on this clone: The junction shows a germline mismatch at one end, possibly a read error. This sample includes further DNA sequences coding for the same CDR3. The CDR3 region is CSVTTGENTEAFF. CDR3 sequence (DNA): TGCAGCGTAACTACAGGGGAGAACACCGAAGCTTTCTTT. V is TRBV29-1 and J is TRBJ1-1; 7 bases are shared with TRBD1. CDR3 length: 13 amino acids. Per the germline V gene, CDR1 is SQVTM and CDR2 is ANQGSEA.

This chain joins TRBV2 and TRBJ2-1; no firm D call. Trimming cost V 4 bases and J 0 bases, with 13 bases left between them. Germline CDR1 is SNHLY and CDR2 is FYNNEI. This CDR3 spans 16 amino acids. The CDR3: CASSGPGRSSYNEQFF. CDR3 sequence (DNA): TGTGCCAGCAGTGGTCCTGGCCGAAGCTCCTACAATGAGCAGTTCTTC.

The chain joins TRBV19 to TRBJ2-5; TRBD1 agrees at 7 bases. Germline V lookup: CDR1 LNHDA, CDR2 SQIVND (reference sequence). The CDR3 contains 15 residues. The J segment lost 5 bases and the V segment lost 5 bases, leaving 11 bases of the junction unmatched. CDR3 sequence: CASSRTGSSGETQYF. The CDR3 region has the DNA TGTGCCAGTAGTCGGACAGGATCTTCGGGGGAGACCCAGTACTTC.

CDR3 loop: CAISDPPSNEQYF. Written as DNA, the CDR3 is TGTGCCATCAGTGACCCACCGAGTAACGAGCAGTACTTC. V and J are TRBV10-3 and TRBJ2-7; D not certain. This CDR3 contains 13 residues. Trimming left V 3 bases short and J 5 bases short, with 11 bases between. Germline CDR1 ENHRY, CDR2 SYGVKD.

The genes are TRBV11-3 and TRBJ1-1, with D perhaps TRBD1 (6 bases). This CDR3 region has 13 residues. Deletions cut 4 bases from V and 6 bases from J, with 12 bases between. Germline CDR1 SGHNT, CDR2 YENEEA. In DNA, the CDR3 is TGTGCCAGCAGCTGGGGAGGGGGTTCTGAAGCTTTCTTT. Its translation: CASSWGGGSEAFF.

This clone is deemed medium-sized. The rearrangement joins TRBV9 to TRBJ2-1; no firm D call. Looked up from germline, CDR1 is SGDLS and CDR2 is YYNGEE. CDR3 length equals 15 residues. Trimming took off 0 bases at V and 0 bases at J, with 7 bases between the two ends. For the CDR3, the DNA is TGTGCCAGCAGCGTAGGAAGGAGCTCCTACAATGAGCAGTTCTTC. Residues: CASSVGRSSYNEQFF.

This clone came up once. The chain couples TRBV5-6 to TRBJ2-5, with D possibly matching TRBD1 (5 bases). V was trimmed by 1 base and J by 4 bases, leaving 14 bases between them. The germline V gene encodes CDR1 SGHDT and CDR2 YYEEEE. The CDR3 contains 15 residues. The CDR3 DNA follows: TGTGCCAGCAGCTTGTCGCAGGGTTTCGCAGAGACCCAGTACTTC. It yields the protein CASSLSQGFAETQYF.

Notes on this clone: An end of the junction differs from the germline gene, which may be a read error. The V gene is TRBV9, the J gene TRBJ1-1, with D possibly being TRBD1 (5 bases). CDR3 size: 13 residues. Germline lookup yields CDR1 SGDLS and CDR2 YYNGEE. CDR3: CASSAGGYTEAFF. The CDR3 region has the DNA TGTGCCAGCAGCGCGGGGGGATACACGGAAGCTTTCTTT.

The chain uses TRBV7-6 and TRBJ2-7, with 11 bases that match TRBD1. Losses at the gene ends were 5 bases for V and 3 bases for J; bases not matched to a gene: 3. Germline-derived CDR1 and CDR2 are SGHVS and FNYEAQ. CDR3 length equals 14 residues. CDR3 region: CASSPGTGGYEQYF. As DNA, the CDR3 is TGTGCCAGCAGCCCCGGGACAGGGGGCTACGAGCAGTACTTC.

This chain uses TRBV11-2 with TRBJ1-1; maybe TRBD1 (5 bases). CDR1 and CDR2 from the germline V gene are SGHAT and FQNNGV. V lost 6 bases to trimming and J lost 0 bases, with 5 bases between them. This CDR3 is 12 amino acids long. The CDR3 here is CASRDMNTEAFF. DNA of the CDR3: TGTGCCAGCAGGGACATGAACACTGAAGCTTTCTTT.

The CDR3 is CASSDNGQETQYF. CDR3 in DNA: TGCGCCAGCAGTGACAACGGGCAAGAGACCCAGTACTTC. The chain has TRBV10-1 and TRBJ2-5; D remains unclear. Per the germline V gene, CDR1 is WNHNN and CDR2 is SYGVQD (reference sequence). With 3 bases removed from V and 2 bases from J, the gap between germline ends came to 7 bases. The CDR3 contains 13 residues.

This chain uses TRBV27 with TRBJ1-1; 9 bases align to TRBD1. The germline V gene encodes CDR1 MNHEY and CDR2 SMNVEV (reference sequence). CDR3 length: 17 amino acids. The junction had 10 bases not matched to a gene; V was cut back by 5 bases and J by 0 bases. The CDR3 reads CASSPVPGQGMNTEAFF. CDR3 DNA sequence: TGTGCCAGCAGTCCAGTCCCGGGACAGGGTATGAACACTGAAGCTTTCTTT.

The J gene is TRBJ2-1, the V gene TRBV9, with D possibly matching TRBD2 (5 bases). The CDR3 loop spans 12 amino acids. The V gene's germline CDR1 is SGDLS and CDR2 YYNGEE. Trimming shortened V by 2 bases and J by 9 bases, and 9 bases separated the two germline ends. The CDR3 here is CASSVTGSEQFF. CDR3 nucleotides: TGTGCCAGCAGCGTTACGGGATCTGAGCAGTTCTTC.

The chain carries TRBV4-1 and TRBJ2-7; no firm D call. Trimming took off 0 bases at V and 1 base at J, with 7 bases between the two ends. Germline V gives CDR1 MGHRA, CDR2 YSYEKL. This CDR3 comprises 14 residues. CDR3: CASSQDPISYEQYF. The CDR3 region has the DNA TGCGCCAGCAGCCAAGATCCTATTTCCTACGAGCAGTACTTC.

The CDR3 sequence: CASSVGLAGGTGELFF. The DNA of the CDR3 is TGTGCCAGCAGCGTAGGTCTAGCGGGAGGCACCGGGGAGCTGTTTTTT. J is TRBJ2-2 and V is TRBV9; 11 nucleotides line up with TRBD2. Germline CDR1 and CDR2: SGDLS and YYNGEE. The CDR3 loop spans 16 amino acids. With 0 bases clipped from V and 4 bases from J, the junction kept 2 bases outside the gene matches.